The 16 T cell receptor beta chains presented below share a single source sample, sequenced in a study of cytomegalovirus exposure and HLA in healthy donors. The PCR used 60 Vbeta and 13 Jbeta primers. Some clones are missing from TCRdb's copy, which holds only in-frame ones; the method was immunoSEQ multiplex PCR. The top ten hold 9% to 9.5% of the sample, which has under 55,000 clones, more than 65% seen once. The material sequenced was PBMCs. These receptors all stem from a woman aged 45-60 years in good health and CMV-seronegative.

This clone was recorded only once. The CDR3, as DNA: TGTGCCAGCAGCTTGGAGCCCCAGGCACGCTACGAGCAGTACTTC. Protein product: CASSLEPQARYEQYF. This chain links TRBV5-5 with TRBJ2-7; D gene ambiguous. The CDR3 length is 15 residues. Germline assignment: CDR1 SGHKS and CDR2 YYEKEE (reference sequence). V was clipped by 0 bases and J by 3 bases, with 13 bases between them.

This rearrangement joins TRBV27 to TRBJ1-2; 9 bases match TRBD1. In germline, CDR1 is MNHEY, CDR2 SMNVEV (reference sequence). The CDR3 is 14 residues long. The V segment lost 6 bases and the J segment 8 bases; nucleotides outside the gene matches: 10. CDR3 residues: CASRSRDRVSGYTF. CDR3 DNA sequence: TGTGCCAGCAGATCCCGGGACAGGGTGAGCGGCTACACCTTC.

This chain uses TRBV2 with TRBJ1-5; D is perhaps TRBD1 (5 bases). This CDR3 comprises 14 residues. The germline CDR1 and CDR2 sequences are SNHLY and FYNNEI. Trimming left V 8 bases short and J 7 bases short, with 18 bases between. CDR3 nucleotide sequence: TGTGCCAGCGGAACTGGGGCAGGCCAGCAGCCCCAGCATTTT. Translation gives CASGTGAGQQPQHF.

This clone turned up a few times. V gene TRBV28 combines with J gene TRBJ2-7; 7 bases agree with TRBD1. Unmatched junction bases numbered 13, after V lost 7 bases and J lost 4 bases. This CDR3 comprises 15 residues. Germline values: CDR1 MDHEN, CDR2 SYDVKM. The CDR3 nucleotides read TGTGCCAGCACCGACGGACAGGTCCCGTTGTACGAGCAGTACTTC. As protein: CASTDGQVPLYEQYF.

This chain joins TRBV18 and TRBJ2-7; tentatively, D is TRBD1 (6 bases). Trimming pared 4 bases from V and 0 bases from J, leaving 10 bases between. CDR1 and CDR2 (germline): KGHSH, LQKENI. The CDR3 contains 14 residues. CDR3 region: CASSHRDNSYEQYF. CDR3 bases: TGTGCCAGCTCACATCGGGACAACTCCTACGAGCAGTACTTC. The variable domain in full, with the rest retrieved from reference TRBV18 and TRBJ2-7, is NAGVMQNPRHLVRRRGQEARLRCSPMKGHSHVYWYRQLPEEGLKFMVYLQKENIIDESGMPKERFSAEFPKEGPSILRIQQVVRGDSAAYFCASSHRDNSYEQYFGPGTRLTVT.

This clone came up once. This chain connects TRBV7-9 to TRBJ1-4; D call uncertain. The CDR3 runs 14 residues. Deletions cut 5 bases from V and 7 bases from J, with 14 bases between. Germline loops: CDR1 SEHNR, CDR2 FQNEAQ (reference sequence). CDR3 nucleotides: TGTGCCAGCAGCCTACCCATGACGGGTGAAAAACTGTTTTTT. As protein: CASSLPMTGEKLFF. The variable domain in full, with the rest retrieved from reference TRBV7-9 and TRBJ1-4, is DTGVSQNPRHKITKRGQNVTFRCDPISEHNRLYWYRQTLGQGPEFLTYFQNEAQLEKSRLLSDRFSAERPKGSFSTLEIQRTEQGDSAMYLCASSLPMTGEKLFFGSGTQLSVL.

V and J are TRBV19 and TRBJ2-2; TRBD2 agrees at 9 bases. This CDR3 comprises 15 residues. Looked up from germline, CDR1 is LNHDA and CDR2 is SQIVND (reference sequence). V lost 7 bases, J lost 4 bases, and 7 bases stayed unmatched. The CDR3 nucleotides are TGTGCCAGTACCATGACTAGCGGAGGCACCGGGGAGCTGTTTTTT. Translation: CASTMTSGGTGELFF.

V is TRBV28 and J is TRBJ1-1; 7 positions agree with TRBD1. Germline assignment: CDR1 MDHEN and CDR2 SYDVKM. The CDR3 is 13 residues long. After removal of 7 bases from V and 1 base from J, the junction contained 3 bases not matched to a gene. The CDR3 sequence is CASINRGNTEAFF. CDR3 DNA sequence: TGTGCCAGCATTAACAGGGGGAACACTGAAGCTTTCTTT.

The chain recombines TRBV6-5 with TRBJ1-5, with D tentatively TRBD1 (5 bases). CDR1 is MNHEY and CDR2 is SVGAGI in the germline V gene. The CDR3 has 15 residues. V was clipped by 6 bases and J by 0 bases, with 12 bases between them. The CDR3 reads CASSPRADSNQPQHF. The CDR3 region has the DNA TGTGCCAGCAGCCCCAGGGCAGATAGCAATCAGCCCCAGCATTTT.

The V and J genes are TRBV28 and TRBJ1-6, with TRBD1 matching over 8 bases. The V gene's germline CDR1 is MDHEN and CDR2 SYDVKM. The J segment lost 7 bases and the V segment lost 2 bases, leaving 4 bases of the junction unmatched. The CDR3 has 15 residues. The CDR3 loop is CASSLPDRGNSPLHF. The CDR3, as DNA: TGTGCCAGCAGTTTACCAGACAGGGGAAATTCACCCCTCCACTTT.

This clone was detected a few times. This sequence joins TRBV5-1 and TRBJ2-5, with 8 bases aligning to TRBD2. This CDR3 has 14 amino acids. Germline V lookup: CDR1 SGHRS, CDR2 YFSETQ. V trimming: 6 bases; J trimming: 5 bases; junction bases outside the gene matches: 9. Here the CDR3 reads CASNGRGALETQYF. CDR3 bases: TGCGCCAGCAACGGGCGGGGGGCCCTGGAGACCCAGTACTTC.

In DNA form, the CDR3 reads TGTGCCAGCAGTACAGCAGGGGGCGCGGACACTGAAGCTTTCTTT. This encodes CASSTAGGADTEAFF. The chain combines TRBV5-4 with TRBJ1-1, with 8 bases lining up with TRBD1. Trimming took 5 bases from V and 3 from J; bases not matched to a gene: 9. Germline lookup yields CDR1 SGHNT and CDR2 YYREEE (reference sequence). The CDR3 is 15 residues long.

This CDR3 is CASSPWAGEGYTF. Written as DNA, the CDR3 is TGTGCCAGCAGTCCATGGGCCGGTGAGGGCTACACCTTC. The chain joins TRBV27 to TRBJ1-2, with no clear D. Trimming took 5 bases from V and 8 from J, leaving 15 bases between them. CDR1 is MNHEY and CDR2 is SMNVEV in the germline V gene (reference sequence). The CDR3 spans 13 residues.

This sequence joins TRBV19 and TRBJ1-2, with 11 bases fitting TRBD1. V lost 4 bases and J lost 5; bases outside the gene matches: 18. CDR3 length: 19 residues. Per the germline V gene, CDR1 is LNHDA and CDR2 is SQIVND (reference sequence). The CDR3 protein is CASSTGTGGAARVSYGYTF. CDR3 coding DNA: TGTGCCAGTAGTACCGGGACAGGGGGTGCAGCCAGGGTCTCGTATGGCTACACCTTC.

This clone has just a few counts. The genes are TRBV6-5 and TRBJ1-5; D unclear. V was pared by 4 bases and J by 4 bases, with 8 bases between. Germline V CDR1 and CDR2: MNHEY, SVGAGI. This CDR3 spans 13 amino acids. CDR3 in DNA: TGTGCCAGCAGTTGGGCCCTTAATCAGCCCCAGCATTTT. Translating gives CASSWALNQPQHF.

The V and J genes are TRBV6-6 and TRBJ2-7, with a tentative D call TRBD2 (6 bases). The germline CDR1 and CDR2 sequences are MNHNY and SVGAGI (reference sequence). This CDR3 has 11 amino acids. Trimming took off 5 bases at V and 12 bases at J, with 14 bases between the two ends. CDR3 DNA: TGTGCCAGCAGTGGGGGGTCAATCTCGTACTTC. Amino acids: CASSGGSISYF.